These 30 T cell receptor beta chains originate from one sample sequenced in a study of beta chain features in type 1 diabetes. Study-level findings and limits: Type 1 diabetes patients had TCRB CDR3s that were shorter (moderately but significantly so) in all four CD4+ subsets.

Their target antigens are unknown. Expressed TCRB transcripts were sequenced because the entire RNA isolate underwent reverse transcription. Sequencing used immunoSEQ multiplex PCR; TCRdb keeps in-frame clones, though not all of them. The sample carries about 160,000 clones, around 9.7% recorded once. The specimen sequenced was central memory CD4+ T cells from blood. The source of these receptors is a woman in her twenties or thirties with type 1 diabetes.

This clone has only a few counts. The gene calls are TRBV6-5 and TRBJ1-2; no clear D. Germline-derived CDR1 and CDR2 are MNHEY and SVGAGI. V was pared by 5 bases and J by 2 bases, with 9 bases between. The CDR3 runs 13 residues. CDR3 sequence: CASSEQINYGYTF. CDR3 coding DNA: TGTGCCAGCAGTGAACAGATAAACTATGGCTACACCTTC.

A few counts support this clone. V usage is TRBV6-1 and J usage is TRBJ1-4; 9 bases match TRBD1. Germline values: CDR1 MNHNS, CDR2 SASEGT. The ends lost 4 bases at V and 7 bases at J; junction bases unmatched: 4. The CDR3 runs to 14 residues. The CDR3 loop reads CASSVTGGGEKLFF. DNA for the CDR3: TGTGCCAGCAGTGTGACAGGGGGAGGTGAAAAACTGTTTTTT.

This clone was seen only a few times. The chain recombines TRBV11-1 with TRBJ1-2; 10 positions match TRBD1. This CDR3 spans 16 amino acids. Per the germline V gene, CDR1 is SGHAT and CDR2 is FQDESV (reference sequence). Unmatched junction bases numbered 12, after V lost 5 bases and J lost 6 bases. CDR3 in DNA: TGTGCCAGCAGCCCATCCCCGACAGGGGGCAGGGATGGCTACACCTTC. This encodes CASSPSPTGGRDGYTF. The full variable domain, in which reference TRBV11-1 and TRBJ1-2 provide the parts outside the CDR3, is EAEVAQSPRYKITEKSQAVAFWCDPISGHATLYWYRQILGQGPELLVQFQDESVVDDSQLPKDRFSAERLKGVDSTLKIQPAELGDSAMYLCASSPSPTGGRDGYTFGSGTRLTVV.

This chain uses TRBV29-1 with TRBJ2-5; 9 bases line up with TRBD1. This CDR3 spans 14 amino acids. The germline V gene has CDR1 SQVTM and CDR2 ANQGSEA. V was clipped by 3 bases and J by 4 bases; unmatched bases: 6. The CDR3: CSVERGQGGETQYF. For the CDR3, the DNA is TGCAGCGTTGAGCGGGGACAGGGAGGAGAGACCCAGTACTTC.

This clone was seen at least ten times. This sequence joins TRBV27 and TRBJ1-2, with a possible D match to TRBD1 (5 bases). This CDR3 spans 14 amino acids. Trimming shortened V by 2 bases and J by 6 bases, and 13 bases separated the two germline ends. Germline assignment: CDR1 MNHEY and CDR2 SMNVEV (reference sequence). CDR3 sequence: CASSLTQGSDGYTF. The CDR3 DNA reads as TGTGCCAGCAGTTTAACCCAGGGTTCGGATGGCTACACCTTC.

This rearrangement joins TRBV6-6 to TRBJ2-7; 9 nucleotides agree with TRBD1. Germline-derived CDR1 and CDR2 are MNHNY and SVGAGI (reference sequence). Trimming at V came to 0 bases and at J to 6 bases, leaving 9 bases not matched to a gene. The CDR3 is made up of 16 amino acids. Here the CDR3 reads CASSYSRGQGRSEQYF. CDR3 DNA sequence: TGTGCCAGCAGTTACTCACGAGGACAGGGGCGGAGCGAGCAGTACTTC.

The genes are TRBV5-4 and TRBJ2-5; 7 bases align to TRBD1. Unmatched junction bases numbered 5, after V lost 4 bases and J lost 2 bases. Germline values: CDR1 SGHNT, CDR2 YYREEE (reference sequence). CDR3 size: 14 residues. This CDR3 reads CASSRGTEQETQYF. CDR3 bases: TGTGCCAGCAGCCGAGGGACAGAACAAGAGACCCAGTACTTC.

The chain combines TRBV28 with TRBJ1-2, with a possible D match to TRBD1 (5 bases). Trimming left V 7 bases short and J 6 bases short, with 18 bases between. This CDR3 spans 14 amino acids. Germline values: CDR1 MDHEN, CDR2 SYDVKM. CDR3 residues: CASTLGGRVNGYTF. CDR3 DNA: TGTGCCAGCACCTTGGGCGGCAGGGTCAATGGCTACACCTTC.

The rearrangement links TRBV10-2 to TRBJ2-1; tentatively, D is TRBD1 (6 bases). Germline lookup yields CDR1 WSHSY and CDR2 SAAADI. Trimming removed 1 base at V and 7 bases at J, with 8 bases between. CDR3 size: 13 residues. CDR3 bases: TGCGCCAGCAGTGAGTGGGACACAAATGAGCAGTTCTTC. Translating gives CASSEWDTNEQFF.

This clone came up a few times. CDR3 coding DNA: TGCGCCAGCAGCACCTCGACTAGCGGGAGCACAGATACGCAGTATTTT. This translates into CASSTSTSGSTDTQYF. V gene TRBV5-1 combines with J gene TRBJ2-3; TRBD2 aligns across 10 bases. Germline lookup yields CDR1 SGHRS and CDR2 YFSETQ. Trimming took 4 bases from V and 0 from J; bases not matched to a gene: 5. This CDR3 spans 16 amino acids.

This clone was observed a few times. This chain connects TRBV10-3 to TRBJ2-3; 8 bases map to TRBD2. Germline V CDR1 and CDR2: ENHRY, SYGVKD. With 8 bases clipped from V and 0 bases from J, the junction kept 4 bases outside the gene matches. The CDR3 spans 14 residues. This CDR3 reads CAIGASGSTDTQYF. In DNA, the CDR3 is TGTGCCATCGGGGCTAGCGGGAGCACAGATACGCAGTATTTT.

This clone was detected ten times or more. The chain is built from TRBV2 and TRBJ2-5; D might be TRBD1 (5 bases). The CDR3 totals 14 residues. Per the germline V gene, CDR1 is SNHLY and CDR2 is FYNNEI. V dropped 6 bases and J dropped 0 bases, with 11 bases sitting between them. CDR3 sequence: CASSDSSYQETQYF. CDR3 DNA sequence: TGTGCCAGCAGCGACAGTTCGTACCAAGAGACCCAGTACTTC.

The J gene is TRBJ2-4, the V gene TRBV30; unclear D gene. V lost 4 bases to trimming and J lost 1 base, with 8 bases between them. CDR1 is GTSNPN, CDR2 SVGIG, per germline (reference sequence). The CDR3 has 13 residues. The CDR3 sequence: CAWKSDAKNIQYF. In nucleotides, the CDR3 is TGTGCCTGGAAAAGCGACGCCAAAAACATTCAGTACTTC.

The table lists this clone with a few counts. The CDR3 DNA sequence: TGTGCCTGGAGTGTACGAGGGACAGTCTCCTACGAGCAGTACTTC. This sequence encodes CAWSVRGTVSYEQYF. The chain recombines TRBV30 with TRBJ2-7, with 7 positions matching TRBD1. CDR1 is GTSNPN and CDR2 is SVGIG in the germline V gene (reference sequence). V lost 0 bases and J lost 0; bases outside the gene matches: 5. The CDR3 totals 15 residues.

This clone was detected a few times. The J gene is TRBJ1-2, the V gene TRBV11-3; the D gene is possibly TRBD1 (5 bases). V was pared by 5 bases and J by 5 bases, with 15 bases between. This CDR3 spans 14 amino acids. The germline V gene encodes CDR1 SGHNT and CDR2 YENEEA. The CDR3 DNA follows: TGTGCCAGCAGCCGACAGAGTGACGGGTATGGCTACACCTTC. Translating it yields CASSRQSDGYGYTF.

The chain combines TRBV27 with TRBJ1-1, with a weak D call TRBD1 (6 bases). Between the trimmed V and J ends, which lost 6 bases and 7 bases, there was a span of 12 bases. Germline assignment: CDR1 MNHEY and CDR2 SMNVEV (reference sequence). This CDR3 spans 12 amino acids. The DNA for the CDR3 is TGTGCCAGCAGAGGGGGTTCGGGTGAAGCTTTCTTT. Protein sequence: CASRGGSGEAFF.

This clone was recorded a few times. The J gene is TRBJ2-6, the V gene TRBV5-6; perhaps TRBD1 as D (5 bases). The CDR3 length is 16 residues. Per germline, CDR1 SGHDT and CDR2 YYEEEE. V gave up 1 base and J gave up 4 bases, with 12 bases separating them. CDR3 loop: CASSLISWTGANVLTF. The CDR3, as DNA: TGTGCCAGCAGCTTGATAAGCTGGACAGGGGCCAACGTCCTGACTTTC.

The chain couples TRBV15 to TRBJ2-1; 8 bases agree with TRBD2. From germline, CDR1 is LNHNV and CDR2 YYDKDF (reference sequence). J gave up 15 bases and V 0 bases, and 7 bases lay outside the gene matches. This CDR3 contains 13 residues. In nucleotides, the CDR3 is TGTGCCACCAGCAGAGATCAAGGACTAGCACGGTTCTTC. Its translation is CATSRDQGLARFF.

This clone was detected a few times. This CDR3 is CASRDGGQGTKNIQYF. Written as DNA, the CDR3 is TGTGCCAGCAGGGACGGGGGTCAGGGCACCAAAAACATTCAGTACTTC. The chain has TRBV2 and TRBJ2-4; D is possibly TRBD2 (6 bases). The germline CDR1 and CDR2 sequences are SNHLY and FYNNEI. The V gene lost 6 bases and the J gene lost 2 bases, with 17 bases spanning the gap. The CDR3 loop spans 16 amino acids.

The CDR3 DNA sequence: TGTGCCAGCAGCGTAGTGAGTCTAGCCACGAACACCGGGGAGCTGTTTTTT. Amino acids: CASSVVSLATNTGELFF. The chain is built from TRBV9 and TRBJ2-2; D might be TRBD2 (5 bases). There are 17 residues in the CDR3. The V gene's germline CDR1 is SGDLS and CDR2 YYNGEE. The V and J ends lost 0 bases and 0 bases respectively, with 12 bases between them.

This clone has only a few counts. The CDR3 sequence: CSVELGTGIYEQYF. The CDR3 DNA is TGCAGCGTTGAACTCGGGACAGGGATCTACGAGCAGTACTTC. V is TRBV29-1 and J is TRBJ2-7; 9 nucleotides match TRBD1. J gave up 3 bases and V 2 bases, and 5 bases lay outside the gene matches. CDR3 size: 14 residues. In germline, CDR1 is SQVTM, CDR2 ANQGSEA.

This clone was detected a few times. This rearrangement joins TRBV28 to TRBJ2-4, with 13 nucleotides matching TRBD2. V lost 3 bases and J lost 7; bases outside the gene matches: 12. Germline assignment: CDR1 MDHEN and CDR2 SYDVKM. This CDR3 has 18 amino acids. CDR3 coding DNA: TGTGCCAGCAGTTTGGGGACTAGCGGGACTTCCTATTCCAACATTCAGTACTTC. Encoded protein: CASSLGTSGTSYSNIQYF.

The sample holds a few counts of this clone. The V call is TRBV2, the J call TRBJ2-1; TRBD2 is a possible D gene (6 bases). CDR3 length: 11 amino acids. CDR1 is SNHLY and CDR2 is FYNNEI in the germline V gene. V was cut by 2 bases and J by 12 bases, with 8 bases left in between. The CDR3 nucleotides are TGTGCCAGCAGTGAACAGGGAGGGCAGTTCTTC. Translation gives CASSEQGGQFF.

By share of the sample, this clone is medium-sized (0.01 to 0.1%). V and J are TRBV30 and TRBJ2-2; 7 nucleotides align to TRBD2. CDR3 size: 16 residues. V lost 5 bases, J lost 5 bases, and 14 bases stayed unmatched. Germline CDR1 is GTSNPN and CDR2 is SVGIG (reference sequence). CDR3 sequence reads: CAWGLWRGSGTGELFF. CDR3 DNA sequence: TGTGCCTGGGGCTTATGGAGGGGTAGCGGGACCGGGGAGCTGTTTTTT.

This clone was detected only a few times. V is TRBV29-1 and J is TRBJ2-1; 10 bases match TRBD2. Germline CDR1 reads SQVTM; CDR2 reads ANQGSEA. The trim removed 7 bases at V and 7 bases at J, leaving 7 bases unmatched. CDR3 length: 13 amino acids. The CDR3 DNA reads TGCAGCGCGCCTAGCGGGAGTGTGAATGAGCAGTTCTTC. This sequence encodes CSAPSGSVNEQFF.

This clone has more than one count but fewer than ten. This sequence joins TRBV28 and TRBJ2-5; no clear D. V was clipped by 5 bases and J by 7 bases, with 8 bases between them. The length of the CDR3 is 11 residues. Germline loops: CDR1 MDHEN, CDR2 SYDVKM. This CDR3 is CASSDFGTQYF. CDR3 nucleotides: TGTGCCAGCAGTGATTTCGGGACCCAGTACTTC.

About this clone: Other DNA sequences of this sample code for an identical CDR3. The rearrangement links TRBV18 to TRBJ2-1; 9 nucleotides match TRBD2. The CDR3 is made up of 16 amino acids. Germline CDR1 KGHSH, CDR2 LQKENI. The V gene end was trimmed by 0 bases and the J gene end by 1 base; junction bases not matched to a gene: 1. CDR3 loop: CASSPPTSGSYNEQFF. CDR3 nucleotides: TGTGCCAGCTCACCACCTACTAGCGGGTCCTACAATGAGCAGTTCTTC. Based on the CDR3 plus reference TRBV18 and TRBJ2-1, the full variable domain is NAGVMQNPRHLVRRRGQEARLRCSPMKGHSHVYWYRQLPEEGLKFMVYLQKENIIDESGMPKERFSAEFPKEGPSILRIQQVVRGDSAAYFCASSPPTSGSYNEQFFGPGTRLTVL.

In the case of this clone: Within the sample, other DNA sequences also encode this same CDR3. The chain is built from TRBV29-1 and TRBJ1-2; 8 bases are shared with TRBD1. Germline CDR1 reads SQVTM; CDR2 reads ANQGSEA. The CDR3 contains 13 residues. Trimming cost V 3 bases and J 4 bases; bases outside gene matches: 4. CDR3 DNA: TGCAGCGTTGACAGGGGGCGACGCTATGGCTACACCTTC. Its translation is CSVDRGRRYGYTF.

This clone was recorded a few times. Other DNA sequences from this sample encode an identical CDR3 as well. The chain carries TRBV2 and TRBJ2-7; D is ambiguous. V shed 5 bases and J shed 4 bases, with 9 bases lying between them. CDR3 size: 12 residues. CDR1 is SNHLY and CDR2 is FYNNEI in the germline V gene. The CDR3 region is CASSLQAYEQYF. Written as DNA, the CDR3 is TGTGCCAGCAGTTTGCAGGCGTACGAGCAGTACTTC.

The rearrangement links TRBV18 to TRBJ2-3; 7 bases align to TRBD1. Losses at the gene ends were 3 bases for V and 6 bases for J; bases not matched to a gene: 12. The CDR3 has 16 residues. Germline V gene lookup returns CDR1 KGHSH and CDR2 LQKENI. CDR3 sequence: CASSPQSTGTSDTQYF. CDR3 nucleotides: TGTGCCAGCTCACCTCAATCGACAGGGACGTCCGATACGCAGTATTTT.